The 26 T cell receptor beta chains below come from one sample, sequenced in a study of blood T cell repertoires in COVID-19. Sequencing was performed with immunoSEQ multiplex PCR; in TCRdb, only in-frame clones are kept and a portion is missing. The sample contains about 70,000 clones, roughly nine tenths of which appear only once. Source material: peripheral blood. Source of these receptors: a man between 70 and 80 years old with active COVID-19.

CDR3 DNA: TGTGCCAGCAGCCCCGGGACTAGGGCAGAGACCCAGTACTTC. It codes for CASSPGTRAETQYF. The rearrangement uses TRBV6-5 and TRBJ2-5, with 8 bases that match TRBD2. CDR1 is MNHEY and CDR2 is SVGAGI in the germline V gene. The CDR3 has 14 amino acids. V shed 6 bases and J 4 bases; nucleotides not matched to a gene: 7.

The chain links TRBV28 to TRBJ2-6; 10 nucleotides agree with TRBD1. CDR1 and CDR2 (germline): MDHEN, SYDVKM. V lost 5 bases to trimming and J lost 4 bases; unmatched junction nucleotides: 8. The CDR3 spans 17 residues. CDR3 bases: TGTGCCAGCAGTCCACCGACAGGGGGCTCCGGGGCCAACGTCCTGACTTTC. It yields the protein CASSPPTGGSGANVLTF.

This clone was counted only a few times. The chain carries TRBV9 and TRBJ2-5; D may be TRBD1 (5 bases). CDR1 SGDLS and CDR2 YYNGEE come from the germline V gene. The CDR3 sequence is 15 residues long. The V and J ends lost 1 base and 3 bases respectively, with 13 bases between them. The CDR3 DNA sequence: TGTGCCAGCAGCGTATCCCCCGGCAGGGAAGAGACCCAGTACTTC. It is translated as CASSVSPGREETQYF.

The rearrangement uses TRBV6-4 and TRBJ2-1; 11 bases are shared with TRBD2. The CDR3 runs 15 residues. Germline V gene data show CDR1 as MRHNA and CDR2 as SNTAGT. Trimming removed 6 bases from V and 3 bases from J; junction bases left unmatched: 4. CDR3 nucleotides: TGTGCCAGCAGCACCGGGACTAGCGGCTACAATGAGCAGTTCTTC. Its translation is CASSTGTSGYNEQFF.

The chain is built from TRBV5-1 and TRBJ1-4; perhaps TRBD1 as D (5 bases). The CDR3 runs to 13 residues. Germline lookup yields CDR1 SGHRS and CDR2 YFSETQ. Trimming cost V 2 bases and J 5 bases, with 7 bases left between them. CDR3 amino acids: CASSFRVNEKLFF. The CDR3 region has the DNA TGCGCCAGCAGCTTCAGGGTCAATGAAAAACTGTTTTTT.

The rearrangement joins TRBV21-1 to TRBJ2-2; the DNA was not used to check the table's D call, TRBD2. TRBV21-1 is marked as a pseudogene. The CDR3 loop spans 15 amino acids. CDR3 in amino acids: CASSAPGLWGGELFF. For the CDR3, the DNA is TGTGCCAGCAGCGCCCCCGGACTTTGGGGCGGGGAGCTGTTTTTT.

The rearrangement uses TRBV7-3 and TRBJ2-3; 9 bases line up with TRBD2. Germline-derived CDR1 and CDR2 are SGHTA and FQGTGA. The CDR3 is made up of 17 amino acids. The junction had 14 bases not matched to a gene; V was cut back by 4 bases and J by 6 bases. This CDR3 is CASSSQGGGRAPDTQYF. The CDR3 DNA reads as TGTGCCAGCAGCTCCCAGGGGGGCGGGAGGGCCCCGGATACGCAGTATTTT.

V is TRBV28 and J is TRBJ2-2; 12 bases agree with TRBD1. The CDR3 sequence is 15 residues long. Germline values: CDR1 MDHEN, CDR2 SYDVKM. V lost 8 bases to trimming and J lost 7 bases; unmatched junction nucleotides: 8. CDR3 region: CASVPGQGAVGELFF. CDR3 nucleotides: TGTGCCAGCGTCCCGGGACAGGGGGCGGTCGGGGAGCTGTTTTTT.

V is TRBV6-5 and J is TRBJ2-2; 7 bases match TRBD2. V lost 6 bases, J lost 8 bases, and 12 bases stayed unmatched. The V gene's germline CDR1 is MNHEY and CDR2 SVGAGI. CDR3 length: 15 residues. The CDR3 region is CASRPTGGDGGELFF. The DNA of the CDR3 is TGTGCCAGCAGGCCGACTGGGGGGGACGGAGGGGAGCTGTTTTTT.

The J gene is TRBJ1-5, the V gene TRBV7-2, with a weak D call TRBD1 (5 bases). The CDR3 totals 16 residues. Trimming took off 0 bases at V and 7 bases at J, with 16 bases between the two ends. Germline CDR1 reads SGHTA; CDR2 reads FQGNSA. The CDR3 nucleotides read TGTGCCAGCAGCTTAGCGGGCAGGACAAAGTGGCAGCCCCAGCATTTT. It is translated as CASSLAGRTKWQPQHF. Together with reference TRBV7-2 and TRBJ1-5, the CDR3 gives the full variable domain: GAGVSQSPSNKVTEKGKDVELRCDPISGHTALYWYRQSLGQGLEFLIYFQGNSAPDKSGLPSDRFSAERTGGSVSTLTIQRTQQEDSAVYLCASSLAGRTKWQPQHFGDGTRLSIL.

The V call is TRBV5-4, the J call TRBJ2-6; 7 nucleotides align to TRBD1. There are 17 residues in the CDR3. Germline lookup yields CDR1 SGHNT and CDR2 YYREEE (reference sequence). Trimming cost V 6 bases and J 2 bases; bases outside gene matches: 11. CDR3 region: CASTSGGPRPGANVLTF. The CDR3 nucleotides are TGTGCCAGCACCTCAGGGGGACCTAGGCCTGGGGCCAACGTCCTGACTTTC.

Note on this clone: One end of the junction is discordant with germline, which a read error may explain. The chain has TRBV7-7 and TRBJ2-3; a weak D match, TRBD2 (6 bases). Per the germline V gene, CDR1 is SSHAT and CDR2 is FNYEAQ (reference sequence). The CDR3 sequence is 14 residues long. The CDR3 DNA reads as TGTGCTAGCAGCTTAGCCCATCGGGGGGATACGCAGTATTTT. Translated, it gives CASSLAHRGDTQYF.

The chain couples TRBV6-4 to TRBJ2-1, with no clear D. The germline CDR1 and CDR2 sequences are MRHNA and SNTAGT. The CDR3 runs 13 residues. V shed 3 bases and J shed 6 bases, with 9 bases lying between them. In DNA, the CDR3 is TGTGCCAGCAGTGAGCGTTCGGGCAATGAGCAGTTCTTC. Its protein is CASSERSGNEQFF.

V usage is TRBV5-1 and J usage is TRBJ2-2, with D unclear. This CDR3 spans 14 amino acids. Trimming cost V 0 bases and J 7 bases, with 10 bases left between them. Germline loops: CDR1 SGHRS, CDR2 YFSETQ. The CDR3: CASSLGSTNGELFF. The CDR3 region has the DNA TGCGCCAGCAGCTTGGGGTCTACCAACGGGGAGCTGTTTTTT.

This chain connects TRBV5-1 to TRBJ1-1; perhaps TRBD1 as D (5 bases). This CDR3 is built from 13 residues. Germline values: CDR1 SGHRS, CDR2 YFSETQ. V lost 1 base to trimming and J lost 2 bases, with 6 bases between them. The DNA of the CDR3 is TGCGCCAGCAGCTTGCAGGGTAACACTGAAGCTTTCTTT. Protein sequence: CASSLQGNTEAFF.

This clone has only a few counts. The same CDR3 is also encoded by other DNA sequences in this sample. This chain links TRBV18 with TRBJ1-1; weak D call: TRBD1 (5 bases). This CDR3 is built from 12 residues. Germline loops: CDR1 KGHSH, CDR2 LQKENI. V lost 2 bases, J lost 8 bases, and 9 bases lay in between. The CDR3 sequence is CASSPGQGEAFF. The CDR3 nucleotides read TGTGCCAGCTCACCAGGGCAGGGAGAAGCTTTCTTT.

This chain uses TRBV2 with TRBJ2-1; tentative D call: TRBD1 (6 bases). This CDR3 contains 14 residues. CDR1 and CDR2 from the germline V gene are SNHLY and FYNNEI. V was cut by 6 bases and J by 4 bases, with 13 bases left in between. The CDR3 region has the DNA TGTGCCAGCAGCCGGGACAACGATTACAATGAGCAGTTCTTC. Its protein product is CASSRDNDYNEQFF.

The chain is built from TRBV3-1 (or the pseudogene TRBV3-2) and TRBJ1-2; D possibly corresponds to TRBD1 (5 bases). The germline gives CDR1 LGHDT, CDR2 YNNKEL (reference sequence). The CDR3 spans 15 residues. V was clipped by 4 bases and J by 4 bases, with 16 bases between them. CDR3 DNA sequence: TGTGCCAGCAGCCCCGGAGGGGCGGCCTTCTATGGCTACACCTTC. It translates to CASSPGGAAFYGYTF.

The gene calls are TRBV10-1 and TRBJ2-7; 11 bases line up with TRBD2. Looked up from germline, CDR1 is WNHNN and CDR2 is SYGVQD (reference sequence). Trimming removed 6 bases from V and 7 bases from J; junction bases left unmatched: 20. The CDR3 is 18 residues long. This CDR3 reads CASRTGLAVPPAMWEQYF. Here the CDR3 DNA reads TGCGCCAGCAGAACGGGACTAGCGGTGCCGCCCGCCATGTGGGAGCAGTACTTC.

This clone was recorded once. The V gene is TRBV9, the J gene TRBJ2-7; 10 bases are shared with TRBD1. V shed 2 bases and J 4 bases; nucleotides not matched to a gene: 6. Per germline, CDR1 SGDLS and CDR2 YYNGEE. The length of the CDR3 is 15 residues. CDR3 DNA: TGTGCCAGCAGCGTCGGGACAGGGGCGGGGTACGAGCAGTACTTC. It specifies CASSVGTGAGYEQYF.

The chain recombines TRBV5-1 with TRBJ2-7, with a tentative D call TRBD2 (6 bases). The germline V gene has CDR1 SGHRS and CDR2 YFSETQ. This CDR3 comprises 15 residues. Trimming cost V 1 base and J 3 bases, with 14 bases left between them. CDR3 region: CASSLSPDGSYEQYF. The DNA for the CDR3 is TGCGCCAGCAGCTTGTCACCGGACGGGAGCTACGAGCAGTACTTC.

This clone was observed a single time. The rearrangement joins TRBV6-5 to TRBJ1-2; 10 bases line up with TRBD1. V dropped 6 bases and J dropped 8; count of bases not matched to a gene: 9. The CDR3 is made up of 14 amino acids. Germline CDR1 and CDR2: MNHEY and SVGAGI. The CDR3 sequence: CASRGQGLSWGYTF. CDR3 sequence (DNA): TGTGCCAGCAGGGGACAGGGGTTATCGTGGGGCTACACCTTC.

This clone was picked up a small number of times. The rearrangement uses TRBV10-1 and TRBJ2-7; 7 positions match TRBD1. Trimming removed 8 bases from V and 6 bases from J; junction bases left unmatched: 7. The CDR3 contains 12 residues. CDR1 is WNHNN and CDR2 is SYGVQD in the germline V gene (reference sequence). CDR3 nucleotides: TGCGCCAGCGGGGGCCCAGGGGGCGAGCAGTACTTC. The encoded protein is CASGGPGGEQYF.

The V gene is TRBV6-5, the J gene TRBJ2-5, with D tentatively TRBD1 (6 bases). Germline V gene sequence: CDR1 MNHEY, CDR2 SVGAGI. V was trimmed by 11 bases and J by 13 bases, leaving 23 bases between them. This CDR3 has 12 amino acids. CDR3 in DNA: TGTGCCCACACCAGCCCCGGCAGGGGTTGGTACTTC. It specifies CAHTSPGRGWYF.

The chain carries TRBV5-1 and TRBJ2-3; D ambiguous. Germline lookup yields CDR1 SGHRS and CDR2 YFSETQ. This CDR3 is 14 amino acids long. V was pared by 0 bases and J by 4 bases, with 9 bases between. The CDR3, as DNA: TGCGCCAGCAGCTTGGCGTCCCCCGCAGATACGCAGTATTTT. Protein: CASSLASPADTQYF.

The chain links TRBV19 to TRBJ2-5; the match to TRBD2 covers 8 bases. Losses at the gene ends were 1 base for V and 5 bases for J; bases not matched to a gene: 6. CDR3 size: 15 residues. Germline CDR1 reads LNHDA; CDR2 reads SQIVND (reference sequence). The CDR3 nucleotides read TGTGCCAGTAGTATAGCCCGGACTAGCTCGGAGACCCAGTACTTC. It encodes CASSIARTSSETQYF. The full variable domain, with the rest looked up from reference TRBV19 and TRBJ2-5, is DGGITQSPKYLFRKEGQNVTLSCEQNLNHDAMYWYRQDPGQGLRLIYYSQIVNDFQKGDIAEGYSVSREKKESFPLTVTSAQKNPTAFYLCASSIARTSSETQYFGPGTRLLVL.